A single sample gave rise to the 26 T cell receptor beta chains below, sequenced in a study of cytomegalovirus exposure and HLA in healthy donors. Repertoires were generated with immunoSEQ multiplex PCR, while TCRdb's copy carries only in-frame clones and drops some. The sample has a few hundred thousand clones, 75% to 90% seen once. Sample: PBMCs. The receptor source for this set is a woman younger than 35 in good health and CMV-seronegative.

The chain uses TRBV9 and TRBJ2-7; TRBD2 matches 12 bases. Trimming at V came to 4 bases and at J to 2 bases, leaving 4 bases not matched to a gene. The CDR3 contains 15 residues. Germline CDR1 is SGDLS and CDR2 is YYNGEE. CDR3 loop: CASSPRLAGAYEQYF. In DNA form, the CDR3 reads TGTGCCAGCAGCCCTAGACTAGCGGGGGCCTACGAGCAGTACTTC. Together with reference TRBV9 and TRBJ2-7, the CDR3 gives the full variable domain: DSGVTQTPKHLITATGQRVTLRCSPRSGDLSVYWYQQSLDQGLQFLIQYYNGEERAKGNILERFSAQQFPDLHSELNLSSLELGDSALYFCASSPRLAGAYEQYFGPGTRLTVT.

This clone has a single count. This chain uses TRBV5-1 with TRBJ2-5; TRBD2 aligns across 9 bases. This CDR3 is 15 amino acids long. V was clipped by 4 bases and J by 9 bases; unmatched bases: 13. The germline V gene encodes CDR1 SGHRS and CDR2 YFSETQ. The CDR3 protein is CASSRGLADLGAQYF. The CDR3 DNA follows: TGCGCCAGCAGCCGGGGACTAGCAGACCTTGGGGCCCAGTACTTC. Full variable domain (outside the CDR3, taken from reference TRBV5-1 and TRBJ2-5): KAGVTQTPRYLIKTRGQQVTLSCSPISGHRSVSWYQQTPGQGLQFLFEYFSETQRNKGNFPGRFSGRQFSNSRSEMNVSTLELGDSALYLCASSRGLADLGAQYFGPGTRLLVL.

This sequence joins TRBV18 and TRBJ2-1, with 10 bases aligning to TRBD2. J lost 9 bases, V lost 6 bases, and 5 bases had no gene match. The CDR3 sequence is 13 residues long. CDR1 and CDR2 (germline): KGHSH, LQKENI. The CDR3 region has the DNA TGTGCCAGCTCCGGGACTAGCGTCGGTGAGCAGTTCTTC. It codes for CASSGTSVGEQFF.

The V and J genes are TRBV5-6 and TRBJ1-3, with D possibly being TRBD1 (5 bases). Germline CDR1 SGHDT, CDR2 YYEEEE. Trimming left V 4 bases short and J 0 bases short, with 14 bases between. This CDR3 has 16 amino acids. The CDR3 nucleotides read TGTGCCAGCAGCCTCACCCAGGGTTACTCTGGAAACACCATATATTTT. Translating it yields CASSLTQGYSGNTIYF.

The rearrangement joins TRBV9 to TRBJ1-2, with D tentatively TRBD1 (5 bases). V was pared by 4 bases and J by 7 bases, with 17 bases between. Germline V lookup: CDR1 SGDLS, CDR2 YYNGEE. The length of the CDR3 is 14 residues. The chain's CDR3 is CASSSAGGSSGYTF. CDR3 nucleotides: TGTGCCAGCAGCTCCGCCGGGGGGAGTTCTGGCTACACCTTC. Full variable domain (remainder filled in from reference TRBV9 and TRBJ1-2): DSGVTQTPKHLITATGQRVTLRCSPRSGDLSVYWYQQSLDQGLQFLIQYYNGEERAKGNILERFSAQQFPDLHSELNLSSLELGDSALYFCASSSAGGSSGYTFGSGTRLTVV.

The rearrangement joins TRBV6-6 to TRBJ2-7; 7 bases line up with TRBD1. CDR3 length: 14 residues. The J segment lost 5 bases and the V segment lost 6 bases, leaving 10 bases of the junction unmatched. Germline values: CDR1 MNHNY, CDR2 SVGAGI (reference sequence). Here the CDR3 DNA reads TGTGCCAGCAGCCTCGGACAGGAAAGGAACGAGCAGTACTTC. Amino acid sequence: CASSLGQERNEQYF.

This clone was observed once. This chain uses TRBV6-6 with TRBJ2-7; no definite D call. This CDR3 contains 12 residues. The V end lost 5 bases, the J end lost 3 bases, and 8 bases lay between the germline ends. CDR1 MNHNY and CDR2 SVGAGI come from the germline V gene (reference sequence). The chain's CDR3 is CASSRSVYEQYF. The CDR3 DNA reads as TGTGCCAGCAGTCGATCAGTCTACGAGCAGTACTTC.

This clone was seen only a few times. The chain links TRBV7-8 to TRBJ1-2, with unresolved D. V was trimmed by 2 bases and J by 3 bases, leaving 7 bases between them. Germline assignment: CDR1 SGHVS and CDR2 FQNEAQ. CDR3 size: 13 residues. The CDR3 here is CASSLSGDYGYTF. CDR3 coding DNA: TGTGCCAGCAGCTTATCGGGAGACTATGGCTACACCTTC.

To note about this clone: Within the sample, other DNA sequences also encode this same CDR3. The rearrangement links TRBV9 to TRBJ2-3; 10 bases map to TRBD1. With 3 bases clipped from V and 2 bases from J, the junction kept 3 bases outside the gene matches. The CDR3 contains 15 residues. Germline assignment: CDR1 SGDLS and CDR2 YYNGEE. The CDR3 sequence is CASSARQGATDTQYF. CDR3 sequence (DNA): TGTGCCAGCAGCGCCCGACAGGGGGCCACAGATACGCAGTATTTT.

The V gene is TRBV7-9, the J gene TRBJ2-1; 13 nucleotides agree with TRBD2. The V gene's germline CDR1 is SEHNR and CDR2 FQNEAQ (reference sequence). The CDR3 has 15 residues. V shed 3 bases, J shed 7 bases, and the junction held 3 bases outside the gene matches. The CDR3 DNA reads TGTGCCAGCAGCTTGGGGACTAGCGGGATGAATGAGCAGTTCTTC. It is translated as CASSLGTSGMNEQFF.

The V call is TRBV19, the J call TRBJ1-5, with 9 positions matching TRBD1. The CDR3 sequence is 14 residues long. Germline values: CDR1 LNHDA, CDR2 SQIVND (reference sequence). Trimming cost V 5 bases and J 7 bases; bases outside gene matches: 6. CDR3 coding DNA: TGTGCCAGTAGTCCGACAGGGGGAGAGCAGCCCCAGCATTTT. Protein: CASSPTGGEQPQHF. Full variable domain (missing parts from reference TRBV19 and TRBJ1-5): DGGITQSPKYLFRKEGQNVTLSCEQNLNHDAMYWYRQDPGQGLRLIYYSQIVNDFQKGDIAEGYSVSREKKESFPLTVTSAQKNPTAFYLCASSPTGGEQPQHFGDGTRLSIL.

The genes are TRBV29-1 and TRBJ2-3, with D possibly matching TRBD1 (5 bases). The CDR3 totals 15 residues. In germline, CDR1 is SQVTM, CDR2 ANQGSEA. V shed 1 base and J shed 1 base, with 12 bases lying between them. The chain's CDR3 is CSVEGLARGTDTQYF. For the CDR3, the DNA is TGCAGCGTTGAAGGGTTGGCCAGGGGCACAGATACGCAGTATTTT.

In this sample, this clone turned up once. The chain joins TRBV27 to TRBJ2-7; 7 nucleotides line up with TRBD2. CDR1 MNHEY and CDR2 SMNVEV come from the germline V gene (reference sequence). Trimming at V came to 3 bases and at J to 5 bases, leaving 13 bases not matched to a gene. There are 16 residues in the CDR3. CDR3 in DNA: TGTGCCAGCAGTTTTAGCGGGTTTAGAGCTCCTAACGAGCAGTACTTC. It encodes CASSFSGFRAPNEQYF.

The chain is built from TRBV9 and TRBJ2-7; 7 positions match TRBD1. Trimming removed 3 bases from V and 3 bases from J; junction bases left unmatched: 9. The CDR3 is made up of 15 amino acids. Germline V gene data show CDR1 as SGDLS and CDR2 as YYNGEE. Here the CDR3 reads CASSGGQTPYYEQYF. In DNA form, the CDR3 reads TGTGCCAGCAGCGGGGGACAGACGCCCTACTACGAGCAGTACTTC.

The rearrangement uses TRBV18 and TRBJ1-1, with 8 bases that match TRBD1. The J segment lost 7 bases and the V segment lost 1 base, leaving 8 bases of the junction unmatched. Germline V gene lookup returns CDR1 KGHSH and CDR2 LQKENI. The CDR3 is 15 amino acids. CDR3 coding DNA: TGTGCCAGCTCACCACTAGGACAGGGCGTTGATGAAGCTTTCTTT. Protein product: CASSPLGQGVDEAFF.

The chain recombines TRBV28 with TRBJ1-1; weak D call: TRBD1 (5 bases). The CDR3 loop spans 15 amino acids. Between the trimmed V and J ends, which lost 5 bases and 5 bases, there was a span of 18 bases. Germline V gives CDR1 MDHEN, CDR2 SYDVKM. Here the CDR3 DNA reads TGTGCCAGCAGTCCCCCCTCGGCAGGGCGGACTGAAGCTTTCTTT. Amino acid sequence: CASSPPSAGRTEAFF.

The chain has TRBV27 and TRBJ2-7; 8 bases match TRBD2. The V segment lost 0 bases and the J segment 0 bases; nucleotides outside the gene matches: 13. Germline-derived CDR1 and CDR2 are MNHEY and SMNVEV (reference sequence). The CDR3 sequence is 19 residues long. The CDR3 DNA reads as TGTGCCAGCAGTTTATCCGGGGGGCGTGTAGCGGGGCTCTCCTACGAGCAGTACTTC. Translation: CASSLSGGRVAGLSYEQYF.

V is TRBV4-1 and J is TRBJ2-1; D gene ambiguous. The CDR3 length is 14 residues. Germline-derived CDR1 and CDR2 are MGHRA and YSYEKL. The germline V and J ends were trimmed by 0 bases and 3 bases, with 6 bases remaining between them. The CDR3 is CASSQEGFYNEQFF. CDR3 nucleotide sequence: TGCGCCAGCAGCCAAGAGGGCTTCTACAATGAGCAGTTCTTC.

The V gene is TRBV10-2, the J gene TRBJ2-1; no reliable D call. Looked up from germline, CDR1 is WSHSY and CDR2 is SAAADI. The length of the CDR3 is 11 residues. Trimming removed 2 bases from V and 13 bases from J, with 9 bases in between. CDR3 sequence: CASSEAGLQFF. The CDR3 bases are TGCGCCAGCAGTGAGGCAGGTTTACAGTTCTTC.

J is TRBJ2-7 and V is TRBV7-2; possibly TRBD2 for D (6 bases). The CDR3 loop spans 14 amino acids. Trimming removed 0 bases at V and 7 bases at J, with 13 bases between. Germline assignment: CDR1 SGHTA and CDR2 FQGNSA. The CDR3 region is CASSLARLANEQYF. The CDR3 DNA sequence: TGTGCCAGCAGCTTAGCGCGGCTAGCGAATGAGCAGTACTTC.

This clone was detected only once. The chain employs TRBV29-1 and TRBJ2-7, with 8 bases lining up with TRBD1. This CDR3 contains 13 residues. CDR1 is SQVTM, CDR2 ANQGSEA, per germline. V gave up 4 bases and J gave up 0 bases; unmatched junction bases: 2. CDR3 region: CSVATGASYEQYF. Here the CDR3 DNA reads TGCAGCGTTGCGACAGGGGCCTCCTACGAGCAGTACTTC.

This chain joins TRBV2 and TRBJ1-2; D gene uncertain. The V gene's germline CDR1 is SNHLY and CDR2 FYNNEI. The CDR3 extends over 11 amino acids. V lost 11 bases and J 7 bases, leaving 14 bases between the germline ends. CDR3 in amino acids: CADIGPTGYTF. For the CDR3, the DNA is TGTGCCGACATAGGTCCTACTGGCTACACCTTC.

J is TRBJ2-7 and V is TRBV5-4, with D uncertain. The ends were cut back, 4 bases at V and 3 bases at J, with 14 bases in the middle. The germline CDR1 and CDR2 sequences are SGHNT and YYREEE (reference sequence). This CDR3 comprises 14 residues. CDR3 protein: CASSQATVGYEQYF. The CDR3 DNA is TGTGCCAGCAGCCAGGCCACCGTTGGCTACGAGCAGTACTTC.

The rearrangement uses TRBV30 and TRBJ1-2; 10 nucleotides line up with TRBD1. Germline lookup yields CDR1 GTSNPN and CDR2 SVGIG (reference sequence). With V trimmed by 1 base and J by 4 bases, 3 bases remained unmatched. There are 14 residues in the CDR3. CDR3 residues: CAWSGQGALYGYTF. DNA of the CDR3: TGTGCCTGGAGTGGACAGGGGGCCCTCTATGGCTACACCTTC.

The chain links TRBV28 to TRBJ2-1, with D perhaps matching TRBD2 (6 bases). V was clipped by 7 bases and J by 2 bases, with 18 bases between them. This CDR3 is 16 amino acids long. CDR1 MDHEN and CDR2 SYDVKM come from the germline V gene. The CDR3 here is CASTPPGGAPYNEQFF. The CDR3 coding sequence is TGTGCCAGCACCCCCCCCGGGGGAGCTCCCTACAATGAGCAGTTCTTC.

The genes are TRBV6-5 and TRBJ2-7; 7 bases agree with TRBD2. Germline V gene sequence: CDR1 MNHEY, CDR2 SVGAGI. This CDR3 comprises 15 residues. Unmatched junction bases numbered 9, after V lost 7 bases and J lost 0 bases. In nucleotides, the CDR3 is TGTGCCAGCAAAGAAGTAGCGGGTGGCTCCTACGAGCAGTACTTC. Encoded protein: CASKEVAGGSYEQYF.